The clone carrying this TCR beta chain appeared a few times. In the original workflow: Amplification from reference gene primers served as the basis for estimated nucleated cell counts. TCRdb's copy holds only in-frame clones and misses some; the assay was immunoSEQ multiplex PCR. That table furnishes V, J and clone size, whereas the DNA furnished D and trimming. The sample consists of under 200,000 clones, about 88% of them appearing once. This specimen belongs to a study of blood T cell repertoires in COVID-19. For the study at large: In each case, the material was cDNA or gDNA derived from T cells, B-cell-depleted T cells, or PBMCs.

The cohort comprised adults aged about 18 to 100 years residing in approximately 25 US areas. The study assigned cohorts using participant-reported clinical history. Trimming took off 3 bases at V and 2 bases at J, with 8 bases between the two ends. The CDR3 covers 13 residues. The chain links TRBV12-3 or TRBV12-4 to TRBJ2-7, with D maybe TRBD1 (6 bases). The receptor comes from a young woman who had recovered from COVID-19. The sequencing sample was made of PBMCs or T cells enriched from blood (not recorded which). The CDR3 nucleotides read TGTGCCAGCAGTTTGGCAGGGGCCTACGAGCAGTACTTC. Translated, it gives CASSLAGAYEQYF.